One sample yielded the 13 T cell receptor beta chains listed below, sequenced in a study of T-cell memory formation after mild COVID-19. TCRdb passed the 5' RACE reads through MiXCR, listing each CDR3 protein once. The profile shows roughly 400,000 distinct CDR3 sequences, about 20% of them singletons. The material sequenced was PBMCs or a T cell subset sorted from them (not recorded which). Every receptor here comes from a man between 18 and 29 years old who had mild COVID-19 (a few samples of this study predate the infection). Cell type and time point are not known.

CDR3 nucleotide sequence: TGCAGTGCTAGAGATTGGGACAGGGGCCCCTACGAGCAGTACTTC. Translating it yields CSARDWDRGPYEQYF. This rearrangement joins TRBV20-1 to TRBJ2-7, with TRBD1 matching 10 bases. CDR3 length: 15 residues. Germline lookup yields CDR1 DFQATT and CDR2 SNEGSKA (reference sequence). V was clipped by 0 bases and J by 2 bases; unmatched bases: 4.

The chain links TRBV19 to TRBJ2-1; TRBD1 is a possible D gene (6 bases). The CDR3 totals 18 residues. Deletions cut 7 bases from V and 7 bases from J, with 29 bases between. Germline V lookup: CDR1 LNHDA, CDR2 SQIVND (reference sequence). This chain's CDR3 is CASTYDGSRDILGNEQFF. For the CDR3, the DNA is TGTGCCAGTACTTACGACGGGTCCCGGGACATCCTCGGGAATGAGCAGTTCTTC.

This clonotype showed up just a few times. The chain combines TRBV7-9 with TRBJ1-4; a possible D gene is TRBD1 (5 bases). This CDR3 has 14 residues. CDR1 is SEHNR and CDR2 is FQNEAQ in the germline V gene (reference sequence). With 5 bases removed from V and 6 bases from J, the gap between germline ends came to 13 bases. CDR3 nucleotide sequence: TGTGCCAGCAGCCTAGGGGAGAATGATGAAAAACTGTTTTTT. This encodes CASSLGENDEKLFF.

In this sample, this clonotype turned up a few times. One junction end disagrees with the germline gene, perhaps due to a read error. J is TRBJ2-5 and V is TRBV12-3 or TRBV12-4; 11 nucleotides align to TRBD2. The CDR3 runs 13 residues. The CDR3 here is CASSLAGGSTQYF. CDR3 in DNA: TGTGCCAGCAGTCTAGCGGGAGGTTCTACCCAGTACTTC.

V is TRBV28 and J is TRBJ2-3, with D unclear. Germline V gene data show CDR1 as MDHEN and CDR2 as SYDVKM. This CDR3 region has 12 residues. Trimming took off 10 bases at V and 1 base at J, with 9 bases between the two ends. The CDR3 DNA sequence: TGTGCCACCTCCTGGGGCACAGATACGCAGTATTTT. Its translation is CATSWGTDTQYF. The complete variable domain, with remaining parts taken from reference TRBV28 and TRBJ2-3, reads DVKVTQSSRYLVKRTGEKVFLECVQDMDHENMFWYRQDPGLGLRLIYFSYDVKMKEKGDIPEGYSVSREKKERFSLILESASTNQTSMYLCATSWGTDTQYFGPGTRLTVL.

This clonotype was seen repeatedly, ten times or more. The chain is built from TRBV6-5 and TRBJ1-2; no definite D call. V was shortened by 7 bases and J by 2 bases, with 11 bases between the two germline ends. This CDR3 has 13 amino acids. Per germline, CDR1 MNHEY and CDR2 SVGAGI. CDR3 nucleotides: TGTGCCAGCACCCCGGGCGAAAACTATGGCTACACCTTC. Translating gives CASTPGENYGYTF.

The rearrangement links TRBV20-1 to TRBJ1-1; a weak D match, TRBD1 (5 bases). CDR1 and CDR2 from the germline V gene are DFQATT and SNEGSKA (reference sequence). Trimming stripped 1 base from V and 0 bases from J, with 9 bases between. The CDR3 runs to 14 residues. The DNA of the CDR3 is TGCAGTGCTAGAGGGGGGAGTTTGAACACTGAAGCTTTCTTT. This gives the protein CSARGGSLNTEAFF.

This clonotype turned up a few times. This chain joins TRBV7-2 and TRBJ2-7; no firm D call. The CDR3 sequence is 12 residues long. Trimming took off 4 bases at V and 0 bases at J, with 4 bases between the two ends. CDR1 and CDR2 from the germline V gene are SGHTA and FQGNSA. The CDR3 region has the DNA TGTGCCAGCAGCTACGACTCCTACGAGCAGTACTTC. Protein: CASSYDSYEQYF.

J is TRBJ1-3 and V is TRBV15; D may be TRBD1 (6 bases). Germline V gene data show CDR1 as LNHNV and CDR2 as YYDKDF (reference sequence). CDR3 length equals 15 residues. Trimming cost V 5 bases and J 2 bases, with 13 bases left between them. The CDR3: CATSPGVQAGNTIYF. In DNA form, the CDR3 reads TGTGCCACCAGCCCAGGGGTTCAGGCTGGAAACACCATATATTTT. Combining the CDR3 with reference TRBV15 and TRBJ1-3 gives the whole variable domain DAMVIQNPRYQVTQFGKPVTLSCSQTLNHNVMYWYQQKSSQAPKLLFHYYDKDFNNEADTPDNFQSRRPNTSFCFLDIRSPGLGDTAMYLCATSPGVQAGNTIYFGEGSWLTVV.

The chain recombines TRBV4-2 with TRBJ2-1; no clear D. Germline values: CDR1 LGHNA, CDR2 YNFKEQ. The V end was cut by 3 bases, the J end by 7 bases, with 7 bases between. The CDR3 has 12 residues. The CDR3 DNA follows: TGTGCCAGCAGCCATACGCGGAATGAGCAGTTCTTC. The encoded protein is CASSHTRNEQFF.

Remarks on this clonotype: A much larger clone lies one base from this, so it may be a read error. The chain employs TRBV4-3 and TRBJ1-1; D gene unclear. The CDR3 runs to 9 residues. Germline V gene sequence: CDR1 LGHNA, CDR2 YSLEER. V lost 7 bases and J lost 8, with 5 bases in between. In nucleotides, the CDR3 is TGCGCCAGCATCACCGAAGCTTTCTTT. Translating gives CASITEAFF.

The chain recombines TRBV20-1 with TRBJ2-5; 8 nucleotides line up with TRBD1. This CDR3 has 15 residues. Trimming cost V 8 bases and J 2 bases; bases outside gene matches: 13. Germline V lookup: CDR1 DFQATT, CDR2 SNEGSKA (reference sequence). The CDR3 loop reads CSSPLLRDRQETQYF. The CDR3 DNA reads TGCAGTTCTCCCCTCTTACGGGACAGGCAAGAGACCCAGTACTTC.

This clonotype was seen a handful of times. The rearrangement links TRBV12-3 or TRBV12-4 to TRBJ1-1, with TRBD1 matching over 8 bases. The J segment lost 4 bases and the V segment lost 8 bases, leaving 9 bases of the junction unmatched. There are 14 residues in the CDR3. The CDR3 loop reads CASGPRQGITEAFF. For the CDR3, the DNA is TGTGCCAGCGGGCCCCGACAGGGGATCACTGAAGCTTTCTTT.